The 27 T cell receptor beta chains presented below share a single source sample, sequenced in a study of cytomegalovirus exposure and HLA in healthy donors. Primers included in the PCR were 60 Vbeta and 13 Jbeta primers. Libraries were prepared by immunoSEQ multiplex PCR; TCRdb keeps only in-frame clonotypes and omits some of them. The sample carries some 160,000 clones, 79% recorded once. Sequences were obtained from PBMCs. These receptors originate from a woman in her 40s in good health and CMV-seronegative.

The chain carries TRBV30 and TRBJ2-7; possibly TRBD2 for D (6 bases). V dropped 3 bases and J dropped 1 base, with 19 bases sitting between them. Germline CDR1 is GTSNPN and CDR2 is SVGIG (reference sequence). The CDR3 spans 16 residues. CDR3 amino acids: CAWSRERGRGSYEQYF. The CDR3 nucleotides are TGTGCCTGGAGCCGGGAGAGGGGACGAGGGTCCTACGAGCAGTACTTC.

Only one count was recorded for this clone. V is TRBV28 and J is TRBJ2-3; TRBD1 matches 9 bases. The CDR3 is made up of 16 amino acids. Looked up from germline, CDR1 is MDHEN and CDR2 is SYDVKM. Trimming at V came to 4 bases and at J to 5 bases, leaving 10 bases not matched to a gene. The CDR3 spells CASSSGQGSLVDTQYF. The CDR3 nucleotides are TGTGCCAGCAGTTCGGGACAGGGTTCTTTAGTAGATACGCAGTATTTT.

This rearrangement joins TRBV5-8 to TRBJ1-1, with D unclear. The CDR3 runs to 15 residues. V was clipped by 0 bases and J by 4 bases, with 13 bases between them. From germline, CDR1 is SGHTS and CDR2 YDEGEE. CDR3 residues: CASSLETGSGTEAFF. The DNA for the CDR3 is TGTGCCAGCAGCTTGGAGACGGGGTCGGGCACTGAAGCTTTCTTT. Full variable domain (rest looked up from reference TRBV5-8 and TRBJ1-1): EAGVTQSPTHLIKTRGQQATLRCSPISGHTSVYWYQQALGLGLQFLLWYDEGEERNRGNFPPRFSGRQFPNYSSELNVNALELEDSALYLCASSLETGSGTEAFFGQGTRLTVV.

The chain carries TRBV5-1 and TRBJ2-7; D is unclear. Germline V gives CDR1 SGHRS, CDR2 YFSETQ. V gave up 3 bases and J gave up 2 bases, with 9 bases separating them. The CDR3 is 13 amino acids. CDR3 residues: CASSSSLAYEQYF. DNA for the CDR3: TGCGCCAGCAGCTCCTCCCTTGCCTACGAGCAGTACTTC.

The V gene is TRBV10-3, the J gene TRBJ2-5; 8 bases align to TRBD2. CDR3 length: 16 amino acids. Germline V gene data show CDR1 as ENHRY and CDR2 as SYGVKD. V lost 3 bases and J lost 0; bases outside the gene matches: 6. The CDR3 DNA reads as TGTGCCATCAGTGAAAAGAGCGGGGGTAACCAAGAGACCCAGTACTTC. Its translation: CAISEKSGGNQETQYF.

V usage is TRBV9 and J usage is TRBJ2-5; TRBD2 aligns across 8 bases. Looked up from germline, CDR1 is SGDLS and CDR2 is YYNGEE. J lost 2 bases, V lost 3 bases, and 6 bases had no gene match. The CDR3 is made up of 15 amino acids. DNA of the CDR3: TGTGCCAGCAGCGCAACAGCGGGAGTACAAGAGACCCAGTACTTC. It is translated as CASSATAGVQETQYF. Variable domain in full (rest from reference TRBV9 and TRBJ2-5): DSGVTQTPKHLITATGQRVTLRCSPRSGDLSVYWYQQSLDQGLQFLIQYYNGEERAKGNILERFSAQQFPDLHSELNLSSLELGDSALYFCASSATAGVQETQYFGPGTRLLVL.

This clone showed up just once. One end of the junction varies from germline; a read error may be responsible. The V and J genes are TRBV4-2 and TRBJ1-2; D gene ambiguous. The V gene's germline CDR1 is LGHNA and CDR2 YNFKEQ. The CDR3 has 13 amino acids. CDR3 coding DNA: TGTGCCAGCAGCCAAGAGGTTAGCTATGGCTACCCCTTC. Protein: CASSQEVSYGYPF.

The chain recombines TRBV6-5 with TRBJ1-6; possible D gene TRBD1, 5 bases. This CDR3 has 15 amino acids. The germline CDR1 and CDR2 sequences are MNHEY and SVGAGI. Trimming stripped 5 bases from V and 10 bases from J, with 18 bases between. CDR3: CASSTGRQVSSPLHF. The DNA for the CDR3 is TGTGCCAGCAGTACAGGACGCCAAGTATCCTCACCCCTCCACTTT.

The V gene is TRBV7-2, the J gene TRBJ2-7; 8 bases match TRBD1. Germline CDR1 and CDR2: SGHTA and FQGNSA. The CDR3 spans 13 residues. J was trimmed by 6 bases and V by 7 bases; bases with no gene match: 8. CDR3 sequence reads: CASTQTGAGEQYF. CDR3 DNA: TGTGCCAGCACCCAGACAGGGGCTGGCGAGCAGTACTTC.

J is TRBJ2-7 and V is TRBV19; 7 bases are a match to TRBD2. The CDR3 is 13 residues long. CDR1 and CDR2 (germline): LNHDA, SQIVND (reference sequence). Unmatched junction bases numbered 4, after V lost 6 bases and J lost 2 bases. This CDR3 is CASSLADTYEQYF. The CDR3 nucleotides are TGTGCCAGTAGCCTAGCGGATACCTACGAGCAGTACTTC. Variable domain in full (rest from reference TRBV19 and TRBJ2-7): DGGITQSPKYLFRKEGQNVTLSCEQNLNHDAMYWYRQDPGQGLRLIYYSQIVNDFQKGDIAEGYSVSREKKESFPLTVTSAQKNPTAFYLCASSLADTYEQYFGPGTRLTVT.

The rearrangement joins TRBV7-9 to TRBJ2-1; 13 bases agree with TRBD2. CDR1 SEHNR and CDR2 FQNEAQ come from the germline V gene (reference sequence). The CDR3 spans 15 residues. J lost 6 bases, V lost 5 bases, and 4 bases had no gene match. CDR3 bases: TGTGCCAGCAGCCGACTAGCGGGAGGCCCCAATGAGCAGTTCTTC. Its protein product is CASSRLAGGPNEQFF.

The gene calls are TRBV6-1 and TRBJ2-5, with 8 bases identical to TRBD1. Germline V CDR1 and CDR2: MNHNS, SASEGT. V lost 8 bases to trimming and J lost 5 bases; unmatched junction nucleotides: 7. This CDR3 has 13 amino acids. The CDR3 nucleotides are TGTGCCAGCTCCAGGGGGCCTCCCGAGACCCAGTACTTC. Amino acids: CASSRGPPETQYF.

V gene TRBV9 combines with J gene TRBJ2-1; the match to TRBD1 covers 11 bases. Germline-derived CDR1 and CDR2 are SGDLS and YYNGEE. With V trimmed by 3 bases and J by 6 bases, 5 bases remained unmatched. This CDR3 spans 15 amino acids. The CDR3 sequence: CASSAGQGAFNEQFF. The CDR3 DNA is TGTGCCAGCAGCGCAGGACAGGGGGCGTTCAATGAGCAGTTCTTC. The full variable domain, in which reference TRBV9 and TRBJ2-1 provide the parts outside the CDR3, is DSGVTQTPKHLITATGQRVTLRCSPRSGDLSVYWYQQSLDQGLQFLIQYYNGEERAKGNILERFSAQQFPDLHSELNLSSLELGDSALYFCASSAGQGAFNEQFFGPGTRLTVL.

This chain connects TRBV30 to TRBJ1-1; D might be TRBD1 (5 bases). Trimming took off 4 bases at V and 1 base at J, with 16 bases between the two ends. CDR3 length: 15 amino acids. Germline CDR1 GTSNPN, CDR2 SVGIG (reference sequence). The CDR3 region is CAWMARSTGNTEAFF. The CDR3 DNA reads as TGTGCCTGGATGGCTCGGTCCACAGGGAACACTGAAGCTTTCTTT. The variable domain in full, completed from reference TRBV30 and TRBJ1-1, reads SQTIHQWPATLVQPVGSPLSLECTVEGTSNPNLYWYRQAAGRGLQLLFYSVGIGQISSEVPQNLSASRPQDRQFILSSKKLLLSDSGFYLCAWMARSTGNTEAFFGQGTRLTVV.

This clone came up once. V is TRBV11-3 and J is TRBJ2-1, with 12 positions matching TRBD2. The junction had 10 bases not matched to a gene; V was cut back by 1 base and J by 0 bases. From germline, CDR1 is SGHNT and CDR2 YENEEA. The CDR3 totals 20 residues. In DNA, the CDR3 is TGTGCCAGCAGCTTAGTCGCTAGCGGGAGGGTTAAGAGCTCCTACAATGAGCAGTTCTTC. It is translated as CASSLVASGRVKSSYNEQFF. The entire variable domain, with the rest obtained from reference TRBV11-3 and TRBJ2-1, is as follows: EAGVVQSPRYKIIEKKQPVAFWCNPISGHNTLYWYLQNLGQGPELLIRYENEEAVDDSQLPKDRFSAERLKGVDSTLKIQPAELGDSAVYLCASSLVASGRVKSSYNEQFFGPGTRLTVL.

CDR3 nucleotide sequence: TGTGCCAGCAGTTTCCTGGACAGGGCGAACACTGAAGCTTTCTTT. Translated, it gives CASSFLDRANTEAFF. V is TRBV28 and J is TRBJ1-1, with 8 bases identical to TRBD1. The length of the CDR3 is 15 residues. The trim removed 3 bases at V and 1 base at J, leaving 4 bases unmatched. Germline V gene lookup returns CDR1 MDHEN and CDR2 SYDVKM.

On this clone itself: At the DNA level, this CDR3 is encoded by other sequences in the same sample as well. V usage is TRBV5-1 and J usage is TRBJ2-5; the match to TRBD1 covers 10 bases. Germline CDR1 and CDR2: SGHRS and YFSETQ. The length of the CDR3 is 14 residues. The V and J ends lost 4 bases and 5 bases, in that order; junction bases with no gene match: 5. CDR3 sequence: CASSLTGGRETQYF. The CDR3 DNA reads TGCGCCAGCAGCCTGACAGGGGGCAGGGAGACCCAGTACTTC.

This clone was recorded a few times. The rearrangement links TRBV5-1 to TRBJ2-3, with 8 bases lining up with TRBD2. The ends lost 0 bases at V and 3 bases at J; junction bases unmatched: 6. This CDR3 region has 16 residues. Germline lookup yields CDR1 SGHRS and CDR2 YFSETQ. The CDR3 DNA sequence: TGCGCCAGCAGCTTGGGAGCGGGAGATAAGACAGATACGCAGTATTTT. Translating it yields CASSLGAGDKTDTQYF.

This CDR3 reads CASSLVVRVTEAFF. CDR3 DNA: TGTGCCAGCAGCTTGGTTGTCAGGGTGACTGAAGCTTTCTTT. This chain links TRBV5-6 with TRBJ1-1, with D possibly being TRBD1 (5 bases). V was shortened by 0 bases and J by 5 bases, with 11 bases between the two germline ends. CDR3 length: 14 residues. Germline CDR1 is SGHDT and CDR2 is YYEEEE.

CDR3 sequence (DNA): TGTGCCAGCAGCGTTTACGGTGAAGAGACCCAGTACTTC. Amino acids: CASSVYGEETQYF. The chain links TRBV9 to TRBJ2-5; D is unclear. Trimming shortened V by 2 bases and J by 3 bases, and 8 bases separated the two germline ends. Germline values: CDR1 SGDLS, CDR2 YYNGEE. CDR3 length: 13 amino acids.

This sequence joins TRBV5-4 and TRBJ2-7; 7 bases are a match to TRBD1. V dropped 4 bases and J dropped 0; count of bases not matched to a gene: 7. This CDR3 comprises 15 residues. CDR1 and CDR2 (germline): SGHNT, YYREEE (reference sequence). In DNA, the CDR3 is TGTGCCAGCAGCCCTAGACAGGGTGGCTCCTACGAGCAGTACTTC. Translated: CASSPRQGGSYEQYF.

This rearrangement joins TRBV5-6 to TRBJ1-2, with TRBD1 as a possible D gene (5 bases). The CDR3 extends over 15 amino acids. Germline lookup yields CDR1 SGHDT and CDR2 YYEEEE. The V end lost 0 bases, the J end lost 2 bases, and 11 bases lay between the germline ends. The CDR3 spells CASSLEQGGNYGYTF. CDR3 sequence (DNA): TGTGCCAGCAGCTTGGAGCAGGGAGGGAACTATGGCTACACCTTC.

V and J are TRBV28 and TRBJ2-5; 9 bases fit TRBD1. CDR1 is MDHEN and CDR2 is SYDVKM in the germline V gene. This CDR3 spans 14 amino acids. Losses at the gene ends were 6 bases for V and 5 bases for J; bases not matched to a gene: 7. The CDR3 protein is CASSPTGGSETQYF. The CDR3, as DNA: TGTGCCAGCAGCCCTACAGGGGGCTCTGAGACCCAGTACTTC.

In this sample, this clone turned up once. V is TRBV28 and J is TRBJ2-7, with D possibly TRBD1 on 5 matching bases. V was trimmed by 2 bases and J by 2 bases, leaving 10 bases between them. The CDR3 totals 14 residues. CDR1 and CDR2 from the germline V gene are MDHEN and SYDVKM. The CDR3 reads CASSLQQVTYEQYF. CDR3 in DNA: TGTGCCAGCAGTTTACAACAGGTTACCTACGAGCAGTACTTC.

V gene TRBV7-9 combines with J gene TRBJ1-2; D possibly corresponds to TRBD1 (5 bases). Germline-derived CDR1 and CDR2 are SEHNR and FQNEAQ (reference sequence). The CDR3 runs to 15 residues. Between the trimmed V and J ends, which lost 5 bases and 6 bases, there was a span of 19 bases. Here the CDR3 DNA reads TGTGCCAGCAGCAGAGGACAAGCTAACTATGATGGCTACACCTTC. It specifies CASSRGQANYDGYTF. The full variable domain, completed using reference TRBV7-9 and TRBJ1-2, is DTGVSQNPRHKITKRGQNVTFRCDPISEHNRLYWYRQTLGQGPEFLTYFQNEAQLEKSRLLSDRFSAERPKGSFSTLEIQRTEQGDSAMYLCASSRGQANYDGYTFGSGTRLTVV.

This clone showed up many times. The chain uses TRBV6-5 and TRBJ1-1, with 8 bases fitting TRBD1. The CDR3 loop spans 14 amino acids. Trimming at V came to 6 bases and at J to 3 bases, leaving 6 bases not matched to a gene. Germline lookup yields CDR1 MNHEY and CDR2 SVGAGI. The CDR3 here is CASRLQGVYTEAFF. CDR3 DNA sequence: TGTGCCAGCAGACTACAGGGGGTGTACACTGAAGCTTTCTTT.

The rearrangement uses TRBV19 and TRBJ2-2, with TRBD2 identical over 9 bases. V shed 7 bases and J 5 bases; nucleotides not matched to a gene: 8. Germline V gives CDR1 LNHDA, CDR2 SQIVND (reference sequence). The CDR3 is 15 amino acids. The CDR3 DNA is TGTGCCAGTAAAGCGGGGGGCGCATATACCGGGGAGCTGTTTTTT. It yields the protein CASKAGGAYTGELFF.